This is a list of T cell receptor beta chains from one sample in a study of T cell changes during pregnancy in multiple sclerosis. This table comes from immunoSEQ multiplex PCR, and its TCRdb copy is limited to in-frame clones, with some not included. The data hold tens of thousands of clones, with about 92% observed a single time. This specimen consisted of CD4+ T cells from peripheral blood mononuclear cells, obtained after pregnancy. These receptors all stem from a female donor with multiple sclerosis, enrolled in a pregnancy study. The CDR3 runs from the conserved cysteine through the conserved F or W. A D gene is named only where the DNA matches it firmly. The size field is filled for only some rows; it gives once, few, many or a size class.

D,size,J,V,DNA,CDR3
NA,NA,TRBJ1-4,TRBV7-8,TGTGCCAGCAGCCCGGGCCGGGATCCCAATGAAAAACTGTTTTTT,CASSPGRDPNEKLFF
NA,NA,TRBJ1-1,TRBV29-1,TGCAGCGTTGGTACAGGGTCTCTGGCTGAAGCTTTCTTT,CSVGTGSLAEAFF
TRBD1,NA,TRBJ1-1,TRBV6-5,TGTGCCAGCAACATTGACAGGGGGAACACTGAAGCTTTCTTT,CASNIDRGNTEAFF
NA,NA,TRBJ1-2,TRBV28,TGTGCCAGCAGTTTATTGGCGGGGGGCTACTATGGCTACACCTTC,CASSLLAGGYYGYTF
NA,NA,TRBJ1-3,TRBV11-2,TGTGCCAGCAGCTTAATGATAGCGTCCGGAAACACCATATATTTT,CASSLMIASGNTIYF
TRBD1,NA,TRBJ2-2,TRBV2,TGTGCCAGCAGGGGACAGGGGGCCATCTCCGGGGAGCTGTTTTTT,CASRGQGAISGELFF
NA,once,TRBJ2-5,TRBV5-1,TGCGCCAGCAGCTTGGACGACTCTACGGGAGAGACCCAGTACTTC,CASSLDDSTGETQYF
NA,NA,TRBJ1-4,TRBV7-8,TGTGCCAGCAGCTTCTTCGGGGGAGGGGACGAAAAACTGTTTTTT,CASSFFGGGDEKLFF
TRBD1,NA,TRBJ1-1,TRBV7-2,TGTGCCAGCAGGCCAGGGGGCAAGGACACTGAAGCTTTCTTT,CASRPGGKDTEAFF
NA,once,TRBJ2-7,TRBV12-5,TGTGCTAGTGGCCTCGACAGGACCTACGAGCAGTACTTC,CASGLDRTYEQYF
NA,NA,TRBJ1-5,TRBV7-8,TGTGCCAGCAGCCCTGGCGGCCGGGGCAATCAGCCCCAGCATTTT,CASSPGGRGNQPQHF
NA,NA,TRBJ1-2,TRBV7-9,TGTGCCAGCAGCGTCGAGAACAGGGAACGCTACACCTTC,CASSVENRERYTF
NA,once,TRBJ2-2,TRBV11-2,TGTGCCAGCAGCGGTTCCAGGAACACCGGGGAGCTGTTTTTT,CASSGSRNTGELFF
NA,NA,TRBJ1-2,TRBV4-3,TGCGCCAGCAGCCAAGACCCCGGACGGGAGTATGGCTACACCTTC,CASSQDPGREYGYTF
TRBD2,NA,TRBJ2-3,TRBV18,TGTGCCAGCTCACCCGGACTAGCGGGGCCCACAGATACGCAGTATTTT,CASSPGLAGPTDTQYF
NA,NA,TRBJ1-4,TRBV14,TGTGCCAGCAGCCAAGTCGAAGGGGCTTTTAATGAAAAACTGTTTTTT,CASSQVEGAFNEKLFF
TRBD1,NA,TRBJ1-1,TRBV10-3,TGTGCCATCAGAAGAGGACAGGAAGGGTCTGAAGCTTTCTTT,CAIRRGQEGSEAFF
TRBD1,NA,TRBJ2-1,TRBV11-2,TGTGCCAGCAGCTTAGAAACAGGGGGTAAGCAGTTCTTC,CASSLETGGKQFF
TRBD1,NA,TRBJ1-4,TRBV6-1,TGTGCCAGCAGTGAGTTTACCGGGACAGCTAATGAAAAACTGTTTTTT,CASSEFTGTANEKLFF
NA,NA,TRBJ2-7,TRBV27,TGTGCCAGCAGTTTATTTAGCGTAGCCTCAAGGGCCTACGAGCAGTACTTC,CASSLFSVASRAYEQYF
NA,NA,TRBJ2-5,TRBV5-1,TGCGCCAGCAGCTTGGCCAGCGCGGGGTCCCAAGAGACCCAGTACTTC,CASSLASAGSQETQYF
TRBD1,NA,TRBJ1-3,TRBV7-2,TGTGCCACCCGGGACAGGGATGTAGACACCATATATTTT,CATRDRDVDTIYF
TRBD1,NA,TRBJ1-5,TRBV30,TGTGCCTGGAGTGGGGACGGGACAGGGGGTTCAGGCTATAATCAGCCCCAGCATTTT,CAWSGDGTGGSGYNQPQHF
NA,NA,TRBJ2-3,TRBV11-3,TGTGCCAGCCCTGCTAGGGGAACTAGCACAGATACGCAGTATTTT,CASPARGTSTDTQYF
TRBD1,NA,TRBJ1-5,TRBV18,TGTGCCAGCTCACCACAGACAGGGGGGTCTAATCAGCCCCAGCATTTT,CASSPQTGGSNQPQHF
NA,NA,TRBJ1-1,TRBV6-5,TGTGCCAGCAGTTACTCGGGACTGACGAACACTGAAGCTTTCTTT,CASSYSGLTNTEAFF
TRBD1,NA,TRBJ1-3,TRBV12-5,TGTGCTAGTGGTTTTGGGACAGTCTCTGGAAACACCATATATTTT,CASGFGTVSGNTIYF
TRBD1,NA,TRBJ2-7,TRBV7-8,TGTGCCAGCAGCTCAGGGACAGGGGGATCCTACGAGCAGTACTTC,CASSSGTGGSYEQYF
TRBD2,NA,TRBJ2-1,TRBV7-6,TGTGCCAGCAGCTTAGAACCGCTAGCGGTGGGCAATGAGCAGTTCTTC,CASSLEPLAVGNEQFF
TRBD2,NA,TRBJ2-7,TRBV7-8,TGTGCCAGCAGCTTATTTAATTGGCGGGAGGGCCAAAACGAGCAGTACTTC,CASSLFNWREGQNEQYF
NA,NA,TRBJ1-3,TRBV6-1,TGTGCCAGCAGTGAAGCGTGGCCAGGGTCTGGAAACACCATATATTTT,CASSEAWPGSGNTIYF
NA,NA,TRBJ2-7,TRBV9,TGTGCCAGCAGGTCCAGGGAGGCTCCCTACGAGCAGTACTTC,CASRSREAPYEQYF
TRBD1,NA,TRBJ2-2,TRBV9,TGTGCCAGCAGCGGGGGACAGGGGGCGGATCGTACCGGGGAGCTGTTTTTT,CASSGGQGADRTGELFF
TRBD2,NA,TRBJ2-2,TRBV12-5,TGTGCTAGTGGTTTGGTACTAGCGGGAGTCGGGGAGCTGTTTTTT,CASGLVLAGVGELFF
TRBD1,NA,TRBJ1-2,TRBV6-5,TGTGCCAGCAGGACCGCAGGGGGCAACTATGGCTACACCTTC,CASRTAGGNYGYTF
NA,NA,TRBJ1-1,TRBV5-1,TGCGCCAGCAGCTTGGACGGGATGAACACTGAAGCTTTCTTT,CASSLDGMNTEAFF
TRBD1,NA,TRBJ1-6,TRBV5-1,TGCGCCAGCAGCTTCTGGGGACAGGGGGCTTCACCCCTCCACTTT,CASSFWGQGASPLHF
NA,once,TRBJ2-7,TRBV19,TGTGCCAGTAGTAAAGCCGGAGAGACCTACGAGCAGTACTTC,CASSKAGETYEQYF
TRBD1,NA,TRBJ1-3,TRBV27,TGTGCCAGCGGAGAAGGGACAGGGCCCTCTGGAAACACCATATATTTT,CASGEGTGPSGNTIYF
NA,NA,TRBJ2-1,TRBV11-2,TGTGCCAGCAGCTTAGCTTTCCGGGAGCGCCAAAAATGGGAGCAGTTCTTC,CASSLAFRERQKWEQFF